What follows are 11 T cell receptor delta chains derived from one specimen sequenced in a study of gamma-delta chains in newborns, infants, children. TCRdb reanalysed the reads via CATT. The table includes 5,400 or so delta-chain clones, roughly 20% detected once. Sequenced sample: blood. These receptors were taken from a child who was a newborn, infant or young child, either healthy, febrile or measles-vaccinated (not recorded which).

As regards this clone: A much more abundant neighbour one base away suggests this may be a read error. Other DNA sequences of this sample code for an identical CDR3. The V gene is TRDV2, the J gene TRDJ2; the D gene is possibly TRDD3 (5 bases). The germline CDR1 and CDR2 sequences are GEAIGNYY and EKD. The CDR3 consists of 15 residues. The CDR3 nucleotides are TGTGCCTGTGACACCGTGGGGCGGGAGACAGCGCAACTCTTCTTT. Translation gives CACDTVGRETAQLFF.

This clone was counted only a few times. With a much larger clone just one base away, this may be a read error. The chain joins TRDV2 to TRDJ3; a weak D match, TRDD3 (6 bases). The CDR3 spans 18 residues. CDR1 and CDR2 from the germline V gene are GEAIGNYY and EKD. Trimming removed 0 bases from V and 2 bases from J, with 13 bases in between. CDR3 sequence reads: CACDTLGGGTWDTRQMFF. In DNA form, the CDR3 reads TGTGCCTGTGACACCTTGGGGGGTGGGACCTGGGACACCCGACAGATGTTTTTC.

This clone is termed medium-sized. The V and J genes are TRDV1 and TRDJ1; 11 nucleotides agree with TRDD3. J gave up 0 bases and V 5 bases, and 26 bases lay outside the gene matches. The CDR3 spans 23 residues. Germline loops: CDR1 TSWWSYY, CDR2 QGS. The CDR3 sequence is CALGRGLRVGPYWGIGYTDKLIF. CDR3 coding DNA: TGTGCTCTTGGGAGAGGACTACGTGTGGGCCCTTACTGGGGGATAGGGTACACCGATAAACTCATCTTT.

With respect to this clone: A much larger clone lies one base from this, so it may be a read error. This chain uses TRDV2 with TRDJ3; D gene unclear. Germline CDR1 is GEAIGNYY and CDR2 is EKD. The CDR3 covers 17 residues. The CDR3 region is CACGTVISSWDTRQMFF. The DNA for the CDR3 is TGTGCCTGTGGCACCGTAATTAGCTCCTGGGACACCCGACAGATGTTTTTC.

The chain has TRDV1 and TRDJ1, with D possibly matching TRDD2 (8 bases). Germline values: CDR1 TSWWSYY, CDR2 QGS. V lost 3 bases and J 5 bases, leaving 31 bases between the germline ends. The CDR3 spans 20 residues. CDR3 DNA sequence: TGTGCTCTTGGGGAGAACTTTTCTTCCTACCTGGGGGTACGATCGGATAAACTCATCTTT. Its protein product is CALGENFSSYLGVRSDKLIF.

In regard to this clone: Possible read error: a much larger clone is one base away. CDR3 amino acids: CACDTVSGTGGHDKLIF. DNA of the CDR3: TGTGCCTGTGACACCGTCTCCGGGACTGGGGGACATGATAAACTCATCTTT. The V and J genes are TRDV2 and TRDJ1; 9 nucleotides align to TRDD3. TCRdb offers no J gene call, so here the DNA was matched to germline to obtain one. CDR1 is GEAIGNYY and CDR2 is EKD in the germline V gene. V shed 0 bases and J 5 bases; nucleotides not matched to a gene: 12. The CDR3 has 17 amino acids.

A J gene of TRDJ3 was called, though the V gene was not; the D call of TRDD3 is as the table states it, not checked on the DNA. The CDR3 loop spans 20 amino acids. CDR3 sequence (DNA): TGTGCCTGTGACACCTTGGGGGATCTCGGACGGTCCCGGGACACCCGACAGATGTTTTTC. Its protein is CACDTLGDLGRSRDTRQMFF.

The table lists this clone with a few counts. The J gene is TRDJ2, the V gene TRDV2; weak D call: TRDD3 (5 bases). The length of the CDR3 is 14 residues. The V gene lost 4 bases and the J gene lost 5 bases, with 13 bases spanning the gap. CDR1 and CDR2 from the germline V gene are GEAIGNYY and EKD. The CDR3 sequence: CACELGTTTAQLFF. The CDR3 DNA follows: TGTGCCTGTGAATTGGGGACCACAACAGCACAACTCTTCTTT.

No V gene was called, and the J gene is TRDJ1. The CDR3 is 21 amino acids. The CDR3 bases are TGTGCTCCCCCTCCTACGATTCGTACTTGTGTATACTCTGTGTACACCGATAAACTCATCTTT. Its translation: CAPPPTIRTCVYSVYTDKLIF.

The CDR3 sequence: CACDPTPTGGYVLKGKTDKLIF. In DNA, the CDR3 is TGTGCCTGTGACCCAACTCCTACTGGGGGATACGTATTGAAAGGGAAAACCGATAAACTCATCTTT. This sequence joins TRDV2 and TRDJ1, with 13 bases lining up with TRDD3. The CDR3 runs to 22 residues. The germline V gene has CDR1 GEAIGNYY and CDR2 EKD. With V trimmed by 3 bases and J by 2 bases, 23 bases remained unmatched.

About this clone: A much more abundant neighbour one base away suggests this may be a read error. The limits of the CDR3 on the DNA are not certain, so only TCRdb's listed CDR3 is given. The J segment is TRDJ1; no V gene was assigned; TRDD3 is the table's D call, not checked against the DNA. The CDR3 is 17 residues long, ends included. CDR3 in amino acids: CALYPSYVGGGTDKLIF.